The 28 T cell receptor beta chains given below trace back to one sample, sequenced in a study of T-cell memory formation after mild COVID-19. MiXCR, run by TCRdb on the 5' RACE reads, gives a single entry per CDR3 protein. The table includes 90,000 to 120,000 distinct CDR3 sequences, approximately 15% detected once. The sample was PBMCs or a T cell subset sorted from them (not recorded which). Source of these receptors: a man aged 18 to 29 who had mild COVID-19 (a few samples of this study predate the infection). Cell type and time point are not known.

This CDR3 is CASCHRAGLTSTDTQYF. The CDR3 DNA is TGTGCCAGCTGCCATCGGGCAGGTTTGACTAGCACAGATACGCAGTATTTT. This rearrangement joins TRBV6-5 to TRBJ2-3; D gene unclear. The germline V and J ends were trimmed by 8 bases and 0 bases, with 21 bases remaining between them. The CDR3 is 17 amino acids. CDR1 MNHEY and CDR2 SVGAGI come from the germline V gene.

A few counts support this clonotype. V is TRBV7-2 and J is TRBJ2-5, with no clear D. Trimming stripped 6 bases from V and 3 bases from J, with 11 bases between. CDR3 size: 13 residues. Germline V gene sequence: CDR1 SGHTA, CDR2 FQGNSA. The CDR3 sequence: CASSRLYEETQYF. The CDR3 DNA sequence: TGTGCCAGCAGTCGACTGTATGAAGAGACCCAGTACTTC.

This clonotype was counted ten times or more. The chain joins TRBV4-1 to TRBJ1-4; 7 bases are shared with TRBD1. The CDR3 consists of 15 residues. V lost 3 bases to trimming and J lost 8 bases; unmatched junction nucleotides: 9. The V gene's germline CDR1 is MGHRA and CDR2 YSYEKL. In DNA form, the CDR3 reads TGCGCCAGCAGCCACCCCTCAGGGGGAGAAGAAAAACTGTTTTTT. Protein sequence: CASSHPSGGEEKLFF.

V and J are TRBV4-1 and TRBJ2-7, with D unclear. Between the trimmed V and J ends, which lost 4 bases and 3 bases, there was a span of 10 bases. This CDR3 comprises 13 residues. CDR1 and CDR2 from the germline V gene are MGHRA and YSYEKL. Here the CDR3 DNA reads TGCGCCAGCAGCCCAGCTCCGGGCTACGAGCAGTACGTC. Translating it yields CASSPAPGYEQYV.

The chain combines TRBV6-2 or TRBV6-3 with TRBJ1-1; D ambiguous. From germline, CDR1 is MNHEY and CDR2 SVGEGT. V lost 4 bases to trimming and J lost 3 bases, with 12 bases between them. There are 14 residues in the CDR3. The CDR3 is CASSSGLPHTEAFF. The CDR3 bases are TGTGCCAGCAGTTCGGGGTTACCGCACACTGAAGCTTTCTTT.

This clonotype was observed at least ten times. J is TRBJ2-3 and V is TRBV5-1; no clear D gene. From germline, CDR1 is SGHRS and CDR2 YFSETQ. This CDR3 comprises 13 residues. Trimming left V 3 bases short and J 6 bases short, with 11 bases between. Here the CDR3 DNA reads TGCGCCAGCAGCTCAGACTCGTACGATACGCAGTATTTT. It is translated as CASSSDSYDTQYF.

The rearrangement joins TRBV7-9 to TRBJ2-3; perhaps TRBD2 as D (5 bases). Trimming pared 5 bases from V and 4 bases from J, leaving 22 bases between. Germline V lookup: CDR1 SEHNR, CDR2 FQNEAQ (reference sequence). This CDR3 is 17 amino acids long. The CDR3 DNA is TGTGCCAGCAGCCCTCCGGAGGCGACGGGGTGGGCAGATACGCAGTATTTT. Translation: CASSPPEATGWADTQYF.

The chain combines TRBV29-1 with TRBJ2-1; D may be TRBD1 (5 bases). This CDR3 has 16 residues. Germline V gene data show CDR1 as SQVTM and CDR2 as ANQGSEA. The V gene lost 0 bases and the J gene lost 0 bases, with 12 bases spanning the gap. DNA of the CDR3: TGCAGCGTTGAAGAGCTGGACATCAGCTCCTACAATGAGCAGTTCTTC. Protein sequence: CSVEELDISSYNEQFF.

This clonotype was recorded many times. One junction end does not reproduce the germline sequence, and a read error may be involved. The chain links TRBV12-3 or TRBV12-4 to TRBJ1-1; D gene ambiguous. CDR3 length equals 13 residues. The CDR3 is CASSLGVNTEAFF. The CDR3 coding sequence is TGTGCCAGCAGCTTAGGTGTGAACACTGAAGCTTTCTTT.

The gene calls are TRBV7-2 and TRBJ2-1; 7 bases match TRBD1. This CDR3 has 14 amino acids. Looked up from germline, CDR1 is SGHTA and CDR2 is FQGNSA. With V trimmed by 5 bases and J by 7 bases, 8 bases remained unmatched. This CDR3 is CASSPGQVGNEQFF. CDR3 DNA: TGTGCCAGCAGCCCTGGACAGGTGGGGAATGAGCAGTTCTTC.

This clonotype appeared a few times. The chain couples TRBV4-3 to TRBJ2-7, with TRBD1 matching 7 bases. The junction had 13 bases not matched to a gene; V was cut back by 3 bases and J by 2 bases. Per germline, CDR1 LGHNA and CDR2 YSLEER. This CDR3 is built from 17 residues. DNA of the CDR3: TGCGCCAGCAGCCAGGAATCTCTAGGGACAGACGCCTACGAGCAGTACTTC. Translation gives CASSQESLGTDAYEQYF.

The chain has TRBV12-3 or TRBV12-4 and TRBJ2-4; possible D gene TRBD1, 6 bases. This CDR3 has 14 residues. V was clipped by 8 bases and J by 0 bases, with 11 bases between them. The CDR3 is CASLGALAKNIQYF. For the CDR3, the DNA is TGTGCCAGCTTGGGGGCCCTAGCCAAAAACATTCAGTACTTC.

V is TRBV20-1 and J is TRBJ1-1; possibly TRBD1 for D (5 bases). Germline V gene sequence: CDR1 DFQATT, CDR2 SNEGSKA (reference sequence). V was trimmed by 1 base and J by 7 bases, leaving 19 bases between them. The CDR3 has 15 amino acids. The CDR3 nucleotides are TGCAGTGCTAGAGTCAGGGTTAGTTCTGGTGGTGAAGCTTTCTTT. It is translated as CSARVRVSSGGEAFF.

This clonotype was observed a handful of times. This rearrangement joins TRBV28 to TRBJ1-3, with D possibly being TRBD1 (6 bases). Trimming took off 9 bases at V and 0 bases at J, with 21 bases between the two ends. The CDR3 loop spans 17 amino acids. Germline CDR1 MDHEN, CDR2 SYDVKM. CDR3 protein: CASHGQGQLISGNTIYF. CDR3 nucleotides: TGTGCCAGTCACGGCCAGGGGCAACTGATCTCTGGAAACACCATATATTTT.

This clonotype was detected a few times. This chain connects TRBV25-1 to TRBJ1-5; D might be TRBD1 (6 bases). This CDR3 has 16 amino acids. The V end was cut by 5 bases, the J end by 1 base, with 15 bases between. The germline V gene has CDR1 MGHDK and CDR2 SYGVNS. This CDR3 reads CASSRSDSASNQPQHF. Written as DNA, the CDR3 is TGTGCCAGCAGTCGGTCGGACAGCGCCAGCAATCAGCCCCAGCATTTT.

This clonotype showed up just a few times. V is TRBV15 and J is TRBJ2-1; 9 positions match TRBD2. Germline-derived CDR1 and CDR2 are LNHNV and YYDKDF (reference sequence). V lost 4 bases, J lost 5 bases, and 6 bases stayed unmatched. This CDR3 contains 15 residues. The CDR3 sequence is CATSKERGANNEQFF. Here the CDR3 DNA reads TGTGCCACCAGCAAAGAGCGGGGGGCGAACAATGAGCAGTTCTTC. The variable domain in full, with the rest retrieved from reference TRBV15 and TRBJ2-1, is DAMVIQNPRYQVTQFGKPVTLSCSQTLNHNVMYWYQQKSSQAPKLLFHYYDKDFNNEADTPDNFQSRRPNTSFCFLDIRSPGLGDTAMYLCATSKERGANNEQFFGPGTRLTVL.

V is TRBV6-6 and J is TRBJ2-7; 11 nucleotides line up with TRBD1. The V gene end was trimmed by 0 bases and the J gene end by 1 base; junction bases not matched to a gene: 8. The CDR3 extends over 18 amino acids. Looked up from germline, CDR1 is MNHNY and CDR2 is SVGAGI (reference sequence). The CDR3 sequence is CASSYSSRDRGTSYEQYV. Here the CDR3 DNA reads TGTGCCAGCAGTTACTCCAGCCGGGACAGGGGGACGTCCTACGAGCAGTACGTC.

The DNA for the CDR3 is TGCGCCAGCAGCCGACGTAGCGGGGGGGCTGATGAGCAGTTCTTC. This codes for CASSRRSGGADEQFF. V gene TRBV4-1 combines with J gene TRBJ2-1; 11 nucleotides agree with TRBD2. Germline CDR1 is MGHRA and CDR2 is YSYEKL. This CDR3 is 15 amino acids long. V lost 4 bases and J lost 8; bases outside the gene matches: 7.

With respect to this clonotype: A much larger clone is a single base away; this may be a read error. This rearrangement joins TRBV7-2 to TRBJ2-2; unclear D gene. V was clipped by 2 bases and J by 5 bases, with 6 bases between them. Germline CDR1 is SGHTA and CDR2 is FQGNSA. The CDR3 spans 13 residues. The CDR3 spells CASSLLGTGELFF. The CDR3 nucleotides read TGTGCCAGCAGCTTACTAGGGACCGGGGAGCTGTTTTTT.

This clonotype was detected a few times. The chain links TRBV5-1 to TRBJ2-1; 9 nucleotides align to TRBD2. Germline values: CDR1 SGHRS, CDR2 YFSETQ. The CDR3 length is 16 residues. J lost 2 bases, V lost 3 bases, and 6 bases had no gene match. The DNA of the CDR3 is TGCGCCAGCAGCTCTTATGTAGCGGGGGCCTACAATGAGCAGTTCTTC. Its protein product is CASSSYVAGAYNEQFF.

This clonotype was picked up a small number of times. The J gene is TRBJ1-2, the V gene TRBV27; no clear D. The length of the CDR3 is 14 residues. Trimming took off 4 bases at V and 3 bases at J, with 12 bases between the two ends. Germline CDR1 and CDR2: MNHEY and SMNVEV (reference sequence). DNA for the CDR3: TGTGCCAGCAGTTCGGGGAGGGTTGACTATGGCTACACCTTC. Amino acid sequence: CASSSGRVDYGYTF.

The chain employs TRBV6-2 or TRBV6-3 and TRBJ1-1, with 8 positions matching TRBD1. The CDR3 extends over 17 amino acids. CDR1 is MNHEY, CDR2 SVGEGT, per germline. The V segment lost 4 bases and the J segment 2 bases; nucleotides outside the gene matches: 12. This CDR3 reads CASSFIQGASENTEAFF. The DNA for the CDR3 is TGTGCCAGCAGTTTCATCCAGGGGGCCTCCGAAAACACTGAAGCTTTCTTT.

This clonotype was counted only a few times. This sequence joins TRBV4-1 and TRBJ2-7; 7 nucleotides match TRBD2. The ends lost 4 bases at V and 2 bases at J; junction bases unmatched: 8. Germline CDR1 MGHRA, CDR2 YSYEKL. The CDR3 has 15 residues. CDR3 protein: CASSLQASGTYEQYF. CDR3 sequence (DNA): TGCGCCAGCAGCCTTCAGGCTAGCGGAACCTACGAGCAGTACTTC.

V usage is TRBV7-9 and J usage is TRBJ2-1, with a weak D call TRBD2 (6 bases). V lost 0 bases, J lost 5 bases, and 14 bases lay in between. Germline V gene lookup returns CDR1 SEHNR and CDR2 FQNEAQ (reference sequence). The CDR3 consists of 16 residues. CDR3 DNA: TGTGCCAGCAGCTTAGCCGGAGGGGATCCCAACAATGAGCAGTTCTTC. Its protein is CASSLAGGDPNNEQFF.

This clonotype was detected a few times. The chain carries TRBV7-9 and TRBJ2-5, with D possibly being TRBD2 (6 bases). CDR3 size: 14 residues. Looked up from germline, CDR1 is SEHNR and CDR2 is FQNEAQ (reference sequence). The V end lost 4 bases, the J end lost 3 bases, and 12 bases lay between the germline ends. The CDR3 DNA reads TGTGCCAGCAGCTGGGTCGGGGGTAAAGAGACCCAGTACTTC. This codes for CASSWVGGKETQYF.

This clonotype was counted between two and nine times. The chain combines TRBV9 with TRBJ1-5, with 9 positions matching TRBD1. The CDR3 spans 19 residues. V lost 4 bases, J lost 5 bases, and 19 bases stayed unmatched. Per germline, CDR1 SGDLS and CDR2 YYNGEE. For the CDR3, the DNA is TGTGCCAGCAGCCTCAAGCGGGACAGGGATGACCCCGAACATCAGCCCCAGCATTTT. It encodes CASSLKRDRDDPEHQPQHF.

The rearrangement uses TRBV6-5 and TRBJ1-5; no reliable D call. The CDR3 sequence is 15 residues long. The V gene lost 6 bases and the J gene lost 4 bases, with 16 bases spanning the gap. Germline V gives CDR1 MNHEY, CDR2 SVGAGI. In DNA form, the CDR3 reads TGTGCCAGCAGCGAACATTTGGGCCGTAATCAGCCCCAGCATTTT. Protein: CASSEHLGRNQPQHF.

The V and J genes are TRBV19 and TRBJ1-6; no definite D call. V lost 6 bases to trimming and J lost 13 bases, with 10 bases between them. The CDR3 loop spans 11 amino acids. Germline CDR1 and CDR2: LNHDA and SQIVND (reference sequence). CDR3 residues: CASRTGSPLHF. CDR3 DNA: TGTGCCAGTAGGACGGGGAGTCCCCTCCACTTT.